The rows below give T cell receptor beta chains drawn from one sample of a study of human T cells and chemical hapten exposure. TCRdb called the RACE reads again in MiXCR, with one record for every CDR3 protein. The sample holds around 300,000 distinct CDR3 sequences; around 5.5% are singletons and the top ten take about 8.7%. Sequenced material: whole blood, taken in connection with sensitization to the hapten diphenylcyclopropenone (DPC). The receptor set was obtained from a woman aged 18-30 years with alopecia areata. Some clones in this sample may be carry-over from other donors' samples. The CDR3 runs from the conserved cysteine through the conserved F or W.

v_gene: TRBV28
CDR3aa: CASSLPNNEQFF

v_gene: TRBV30
CDR3aa: CAWDVLRTGGQNTEAFF

v_gene: TRBV9
CDR3aa: CASSLGQANTEAFF

v_gene: TRBV7-2
CDR3aa: CASSLTTWAGRNTGELFF

v_gene: TRBV25-1
CDR3aa: CASSDSPGQLNSYEQYF

v_gene: TRBV7-9
CDR3aa: CASSLAEITDTQYF

v_gene: TRBV12-3/TRBV12-4
CDR3aa: CASSPGQDPYEQYF

v_gene: TRBV11-2
CDR3aa: CASSSGGAPSTDTQYF

v_gene: TRBV6-1
CDR3aa: CASSESQDSATEAFF

v_gene: TRBV13
CDR3aa: CASSLGQGRNEQFF

v_gene: TRBV5-1
CDR3aa: CASSSGTSNNEQFF

v_gene: TRBV5-1
CDR3aa: CASSLSKDSPLHF

v_gene: TRBV6-4
CDR3aa: CASSATYGELFF

v_gene: TRBV29-1
CDR3aa: CSGGGTSSYNEQFF

v_gene: TRBV9
CDR3aa: CASSVGPGQETQYF

v_gene: TRBV12-3/TRBV12-4
CDR3aa: CASSLLGLAGTEAFF

v_gene: TRBV4-3
CDR3aa: CASSQETSPGQGLGEQFF

v_gene: TRBV2
CDR3aa: CASRGLFSYEQYF

v_gene: TRBV9
CDR3aa: CASSGHSNQPQHF

v_gene: TRBV7-2
CDR3aa: CASSFGGEQPQHF

v_gene: TRBV6-2/TRBV6-3
CDR3aa: CASRQRQGSTDTQYF

v_gene: TRBV3-1
CDR3aa: CASSQAREAFF

v_gene: TRBV3-1
CDR3aa: CASSQDIGAGGTEAFF

v_gene: TRBV7-9
CDR3aa: CASSPLETQYF

v_gene: TRBV12-5
CDR3aa: CASGSPGNGTRKYQETQYF

v_gene: TRBV7-8
CDR3aa: CASSLVGDTVYEQYF

v_gene: TRBV18
CDR3aa: CASSPVGTGNEKLFF

v_gene: TRBV5-1
CDR3aa: CASSLDSRANVLTF

v_gene: TRBV6-2/TRBV6-3
CDR3aa: CASSYGGGNTEAFF

v_gene: TRBV7-2
CDR3aa: CASSLVQENYGYTF

v_gene: TRBV5-5
CDR3aa: CASSGGVSSTEAFF

v_gene: TRBV28
CDR3aa: CASSSRQEKLFF

v_gene: TRBV12-3/TRBV12-4
CDR3aa: CASSLGFYEQYF